Below, one T cell receptor beta chain is given with its context. The antigen is not known. This entry is derived from a study of cytomegalovirus exposure and HLA in healthy donors. Study observations and caveats: Confirmation was obtained in vitro that a few CMV-associated chains are specific for CMV antigens. TRBV6-2, TRBV6-3 and some other V segments were excluded as indistinguishable.

PCR employed 60 Vbeta and 13 Jbeta primers. Using immunoSEQ multiplex PCR, the repertoire was profiled, and TCRdb retains in-frame clones only, with some absent. Of approximately 140,000 clones in the sample, 60% to 80% were seen once. CDR3 size: 14 residues. The trim removed 2 bases at V and 3 bases at J, leaving 7 bases unmatched. Germline lookup yields CDR1 GTSNPN and CDR2 SVGIG (reference sequence). V is TRBV30 and J is TRBJ2-7, with 7 nucleotides matching TRBD1. Sequencing was performed on PBMCs. The TCR comes from a male donor in good health and CMV-seronegative. The CDR3 DNA sequence: TGTGCCTGGAGTACCCCAGGGGGTGGCTACGAGCAGTACTTC. Translating it yields CAWSTPGGGYEQYF. Full variable domain (rest looked up from reference TRBV30 and TRBJ2-7): SQTIHQWPATLVQPVGSPLSLECTVEGTSNPNLYWYRQAAGRGLQLLFYSVGIGQISSEVPQNLSASRPQDRQFILSSKKLLLSDSGFYLCAWSTPGGGYEQYFGPGTRLTVT.